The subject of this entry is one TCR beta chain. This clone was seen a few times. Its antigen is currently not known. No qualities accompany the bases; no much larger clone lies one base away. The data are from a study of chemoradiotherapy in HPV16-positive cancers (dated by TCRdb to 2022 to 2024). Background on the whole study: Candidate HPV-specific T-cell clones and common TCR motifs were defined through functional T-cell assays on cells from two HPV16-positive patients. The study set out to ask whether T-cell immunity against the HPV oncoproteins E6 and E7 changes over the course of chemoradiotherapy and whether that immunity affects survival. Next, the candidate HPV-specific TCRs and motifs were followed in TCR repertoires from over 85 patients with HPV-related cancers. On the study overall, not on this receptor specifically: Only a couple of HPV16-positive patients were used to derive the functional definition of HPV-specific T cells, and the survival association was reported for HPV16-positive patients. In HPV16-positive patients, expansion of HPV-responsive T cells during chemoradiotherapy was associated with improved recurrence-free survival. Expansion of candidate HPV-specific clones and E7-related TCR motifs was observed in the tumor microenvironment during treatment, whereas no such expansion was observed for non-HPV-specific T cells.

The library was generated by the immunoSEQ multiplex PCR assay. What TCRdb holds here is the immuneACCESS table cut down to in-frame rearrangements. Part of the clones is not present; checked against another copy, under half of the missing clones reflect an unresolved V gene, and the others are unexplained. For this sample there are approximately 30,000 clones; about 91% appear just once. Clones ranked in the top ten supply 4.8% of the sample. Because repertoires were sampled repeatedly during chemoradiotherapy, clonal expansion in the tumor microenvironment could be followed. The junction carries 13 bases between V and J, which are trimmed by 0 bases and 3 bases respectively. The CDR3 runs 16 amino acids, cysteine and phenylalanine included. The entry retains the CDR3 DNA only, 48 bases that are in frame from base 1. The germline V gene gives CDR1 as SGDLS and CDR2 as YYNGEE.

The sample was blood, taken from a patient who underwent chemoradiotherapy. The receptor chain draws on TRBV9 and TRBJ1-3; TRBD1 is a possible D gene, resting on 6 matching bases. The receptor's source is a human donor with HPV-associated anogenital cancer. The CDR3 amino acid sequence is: CASSVAPPGDGNTIYF. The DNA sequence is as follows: TGTGCCAGCAGCGTAGCTCCACCAGGGGATGGAAACACCATATATTTT.